The rows below give T cell receptor beta chains drawn from one sample of a study of cytotoxic CD8 clonotypes in ibrutinib-treated CLL. Data came from immunoSEQ multiplex PCR; TCRdb stores just in-frame clones and leaves some out. This table has approximately 50,000 clones, more than 70% appearing once. The material was PBMCs, obtained after 12 months of ibrutinib treatment. These receptors were obtained from a human donor with chronic lymphocytic leukemia. CDR3s include the opening cysteine and the closing phenylalanine or tryptophan. D genes are given only for firm matches. Size is stated for part of the rows, as once, few or many counts, or as a class when the clone is expanded.

D gene	clone size	V gene	J gene	CDR3 protein	CDR3 DNA
NA	few	TRBV6-1	TRBJ2-7	CASSEAGGHYEQYF	TGTGCCAGCAGTGAAGCGGGCGGACACTACGAGCAGTACTTC
TRBD1	NA	TRBV19	TRBJ2-7	CASSRDRGFNEQYF	TGTGCCAGTTCCCGGGACAGGGGGTTCAACGAGCAGTACTTC
TRBD2	NA	TRBV5-1	TRBJ2-5	CASSVSGSSKTQYF	TGCGCCAGCAGCGTTAGCGGGAGCAGTAAGACCCAGTACTTC
TRBD2	NA	TRBV28	TRBJ2-1	CASSQTRKRDSYNEQFF	TGTGCCAGCAGTCAGACACGGAAGCGGGACTCCTACAATGAGCAGTTCTTC
NA	NA	TRBV4-3	TRBJ2-1	CASSQQDSPYNEQFF	TGCGCCAGCAGCCAACAGGACAGCCCATACAATGAGCAGTTCTTC
NA	few	TRBV27	TRBJ1-1	CASSLSKGSTTNEAFF	TGTGCCAGCAGTTTATCCAAGGGATCCACAACAAATGAAGCTTTCTTT
NA	NA	TRBV2	TRBJ1-5	CASTPSAHQEPQHF	TGTGCCAGCACACCCTCAGCACATCAGGAGCCCCAGCATTTT
NA	NA	TRBV5-1	TRBJ2-7	CASSLVRGMVDEQYF	TGCGCCAGCAGCCTGGTGCGGGGTATGGTCGACGAGCAGTACTTC
NA	NA	TRBV29-1	TRBJ2-1	CSVTSGGWQFF	TGCAGCGTTACCTCAGGAGGATGGCAGTTCTTC
NA	NA	TRBV4-2	TRBJ1-2	CASSPSKSDSNYGYTF	TGTGCCAGCAGCCCAAGTAAGAGCGATAGTAACTATGGCTACACCTTC
TRBD1	NA	TRBV7-8	TRBJ2-1	CASSLATGRYNEQFF	TGTGCCAGCAGCTTAGCGACAGGGCGCTACAATGAGCAGTTCTTC
TRBD1	NA	TRBV2	TRBJ1-1	CASSGRDSYSEAFF	TGTGCCAGCAGTGGCCGGGACAGTTACTCTGAAGCTTTCTTT
NA	NA	TRBV12-2	TRBJ2-7	CASRLALTGVRYEQYF	TGTGCAAGTCGCTTAGCGCTAACAGGAGTACGATACGAGCAGTACTTC
NA	NA	TRBV6-5	TRBJ2-7	CASSYSVAEHYEQYF	TGTGCCAGCAGTTACTCCGTAGCGGAACACTACGAGCAGTACTTC
TRBD1	few	TRBV5-4	TRBJ1-2	CASSLGYRGIYGYTF	TGTGCCAGCAGCTTGGGGTACAGGGGGATATATGGCTACACCTTC
NA	NA	TRBV29-1	TRBJ2-7	CSGRGWDEQYF	TGCAGCGGACGAGGATGGGATGAGCAGTACTTC
NA	NA	TRBV11-2	TRBJ2-2	CASSPSNTGELFF	TGTGCCAGCAGCCCATCGAACACCGGGGAGCTGTTTTTT
NA	once	TRBV5-1	TRBJ2-7	CASSPGRTYEQYF	TGCGCCAGCAGCCCCGGGAGAACCTACGAGCAGTACTTC
NA	NA	TRBV2	TRBJ2-3	CASCEQGSTDTQYF	TGTGCCAGCTGCGAACAGGGAAGCACAGATACGCAGTATTTT
NA	NA	TRBV2	TRBJ1-1	CASSEANTEAFF	TGTGCCAGCAGTGAGGCGAACACTGAAGCTTTCTTT
NA	once	TRBV5-6	TRBJ1-1	CASSFGGRGRSTEAFF	TGTGCCAGCAGCTTCGGCGGCCGGGGGCGAAGCACTGAAGCTTTCTTT
NA	NA	TRBV18	TRBJ1-3	CASSPPVGRPDTIYF	TGTGCCAGCTCACCACCGGTTGGCCGCCCAGACACCATATATTTT
TRBD2	few	TRBV11-2	TRBJ2-3	CASSLGLGTDTQYF	TGTGCCAGCAGCCTCGGACTAGGCACAGATACGCAGTATTTT
NA	NA	TRBV4-1	TRBJ1-2	CASSLFGTHGYTF	TGCGCCAGCAGTCTTTTCGGAACCCATGGCTACACCTTC
TRBD1	NA	TRBV7-2	TRBJ1-3	CASSQSRDRFGNTIYF	TGTGCCAGCAGCCAGTCCCGGGACAGGTTTGGAAACACCATATATTTT
NA	NA	TRBV27	TRBJ2-1	CASSKQGALVVNEQFF	TGTGCCAGCAGTAAACAGGGTGCCCTGGTCGTAAATGAGCAGTTCTTC
TRBD1	NA	TRBV23-1	TRBJ1-5	CASSRGPRQGANQPQHF	TGCGCCAGCAGTCGGGGTCCAAGACAGGGGGCCAATCAGCCCCAGCATTTT
TRBD1	NA	TRBV18	TRBJ2-5	CASSPRAGTGVAETQYF	TGTGCCAGCTCACCAAGAGCCGGGACAGGGGTTGCAGAGACCCAGTACTTC
NA	NA	TRBV16	TRBJ1-2	CASSQSGGTYGYTF	TGTGCCAGCAGCCAATCTGGCGGGACCTATGGCTACACCTTC
TRBD2	NA	TRBV5-4	TRBJ2-7	CASSLGSGASGRTTYEQYF	TGTGCCAGCAGCTTGGGATCTGGGGCTAGCGGGAGGACTACCTACGAGCAGTACTTC
TRBD1	NA	TRBV7-2	TRBJ2-1	CASSLGDRGPYNEQFF	TGTGCCAGCAGCTTAGGAGACAGGGGGCCATACAATGAGCAGTTCTTC
NA	NA	TRBV6-1	TRBJ2-2	CASTSQINTGELFF	TGTGCCAGCACATCACAGATCAACACCGGGGAGCTGTTTTTT
NA	NA	TRBV7-9	TRBJ2-5	CASSLPLMVQETQYF	TGTGCCAGCAGCTTACCGTTAATGGTCCAAGAGACCCAGTACTTC